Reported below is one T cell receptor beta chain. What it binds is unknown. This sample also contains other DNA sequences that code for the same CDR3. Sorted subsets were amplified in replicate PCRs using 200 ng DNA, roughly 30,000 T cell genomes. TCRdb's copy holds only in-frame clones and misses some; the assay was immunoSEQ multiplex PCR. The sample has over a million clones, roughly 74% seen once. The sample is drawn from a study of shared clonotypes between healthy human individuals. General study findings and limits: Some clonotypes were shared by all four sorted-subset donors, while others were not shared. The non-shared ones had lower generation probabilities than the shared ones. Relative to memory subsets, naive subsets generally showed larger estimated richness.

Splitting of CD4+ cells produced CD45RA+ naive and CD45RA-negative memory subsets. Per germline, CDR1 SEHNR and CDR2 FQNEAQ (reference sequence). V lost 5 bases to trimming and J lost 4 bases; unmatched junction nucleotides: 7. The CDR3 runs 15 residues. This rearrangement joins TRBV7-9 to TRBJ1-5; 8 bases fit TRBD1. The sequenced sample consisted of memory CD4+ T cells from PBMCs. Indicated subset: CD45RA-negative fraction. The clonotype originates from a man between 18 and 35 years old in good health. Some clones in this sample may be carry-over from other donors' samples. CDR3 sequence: CASSAGQGSNQPQHF. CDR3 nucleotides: TGTGCCAGCAGCGCCGGACAGGGTTCGAATCAGCCCCAGCATTTT.